The 6 T cell receptor beta chains presented below share a single source sample, sequenced in a study of T cells in Graves' hyperthyroidism and ophthalmopathy. Amplification of TCR beta CDR3 regions was performed using RNA transcripts as template. The primer set for the first-round RT-PCR of the TCR CDR3 was HTBI. Each CDR3 protein gets one entry after TCRdb re-called the multiplex PCR reads with MiXCR. Of about 380,000 distinct CDR3 sequences in the sample, less than 15% were seen once. Specimen: blood. The source is a man under 40 with Graves' hyperthyroidism that later progressed to Graves' ophthalmopathy.

This clonotype has only a few counts. This chain uses TRBV27 with TRBJ2-7; tentative D call: TRBD2 (6 bases). Per germline, CDR1 MNHEY and CDR2 SMNVEV (reference sequence). Trimming pared 5 bases from V and 3 bases from J, leaving 14 bases between. The CDR3 has 14 residues. The CDR3 DNA follows: TGTGCCAGCAGTACCGCGCCGGGACTCTACGAGCAGTACTTC. As protein: CASSTAPGLYEQYF.

This clonotype was found once. The rearrangement joins TRBV7-9 to TRBJ2-2; D might be TRBD1 (6 bases). V was cut by 5 bases and J by 6 bases, with 16 bases left in between. This CDR3 region has 15 residues. Germline V lookup: CDR1 SEHNR, CDR2 FQNEAQ (reference sequence). The chain's CDR3 is CASSPPRDRPGELFF. DNA for the CDR3: TGTGCCAGCAGCCCACCCCGCGACAGGCCCGGGGAGCTGTTTTTT.

This clonotype was observed many times. The chain links TRBV20-1 to TRBJ2-7, with 7 positions matching TRBD2. This CDR3 spans 13 amino acids. Germline CDR1 DFQATT, CDR2 SNEGSKA (reference sequence). The V gene end was trimmed by 6 bases and the J gene end by 5 bases; junction bases not matched to a gene: 10. The CDR3 region has the DNA TGCAGTGCCCTGGGGAGGGTGAGGGACGAGCAGTACTTC. Translating gives CSALGRVRDEQYF.

This clonotype was seen many times. The chain employs TRBV7-2 and TRBJ1-5, with D possibly TRBD1 on 5 matching bases. Between the trimmed V and J ends, which lost 3 bases and 3 bases, there was a span of 12 bases. The CDR3 is 15 amino acids. Per germline, CDR1 SGHTA and CDR2 FQGNSA. CDR3 nucleotide sequence: TGTGCCAGCAGCTTCTCTGGGGGAGCCAATCAGCCCCAGCATTTT. This translates into CASSFSGGANQPQHF.

This clonotype was counted at least ten times. The chain is built from TRBV2 and TRBJ2-1; 11 positions match TRBD1. The CDR3 runs to 15 residues. Germline lookup yields CDR1 SNHLY and CDR2 FYNNEI. Germline trimming cut 8 bases from V and 7 bases from J; bases unmatched to any gene: 10. The CDR3 is CASAGVRDRGNEQFF. DNA of the CDR3: TGTGCCAGCGCGGGGGTGCGGGACAGGGGGAATGAGCAGTTCTTC.

Ten or more counts support this clonotype. This chain joins TRBV5-5 and TRBJ1-1; D is perhaps TRBD1 (5 bases). There are 12 residues in the CDR3. The germline CDR1 and CDR2 sequences are SGHKS and YYEKEE (reference sequence). Trimming pared 4 bases from V and 8 bases from J, leaving 12 bases between. The CDR3 loop reads CASSQMGGEAFF. DNA of the CDR3: TGTGCCAGCAGCCAAATGGGGGGGGAAGCTTTCTTT.